The 30 T cell receptor beta chains below come from one sample, sequenced in a study of T-cell memory formation after mild COVID-19. In TCRdb, the 5' RACE reads were re-called with MiXCR into one record per CDR3 protein. The table includes hundreds of thousands of distinct CDR3 sequences, approximately 8.4% detected once. Sequencing was done on a sample of PBMCs or a T cell subset sorted from them (not recorded which). These receptors originate from a man younger than 35 who had mild COVID-19 (a few samples of this study predate the infection). Cell type and time point are not known.

A remark on this clonotype: This sequence may be a read error, since a much larger clone differs from it by one base. The chain uses TRBV7-2 and TRBJ2-1, with D possibly matching TRBD2 (5 bases). The CDR3 covers 14 residues. Germline CDR1 is SGHTA and CDR2 is FQGNSA. The V and J ends lost 5 bases and 7 bases respectively, with 15 bases between them. CDR3 DNA sequence: TGTGCCAGCAGCGACGCTAGCTGGGATAATGAGCAGTTCTTC. It yields the protein CASSDASWDNEQFF.

This clonotype occurred a few times. V is TRBV7-9 and J is TRBJ1-4; possibly TRBD1 for D (5 bases). The V and J ends lost 5 bases and 8 bases respectively, with 18 bases between them. Germline V gene lookup returns CDR1 SEHNR and CDR2 FQNEAQ (reference sequence). The CDR3 totals 15 residues. The CDR3 sequence: CASSATGTVGEKLFF. The CDR3 DNA follows: TGTGCCAGCAGCGCCACCGGGACGGTCGGAGAAAAACTGTTTTTT.

The chain joins TRBV28 to TRBJ1-6; 7 positions agree with TRBD1. J lost 7 bases, V lost 5 bases, and 5 bases had no gene match. The length of the CDR3 is 14 residues. Looked up from germline, CDR1 is MDHEN and CDR2 is SYDVKM. The CDR3 DNA is TGTGCCAGCAGTCCCGGGACAGTGAATTCACCCCTCCACTTT. Protein product: CASSPGTVNSPLHF.

Only a few counts were recorded for this clonotype. CDR3 DNA: TGTGCCAGCAGGGCGGACAGAAGCACAGATACGCAGTATTTT. Its protein is CASRADRSTDTQYF. The rearrangement uses TRBV6-5 and TRBJ2-3; the D gene is possibly TRBD1 (6 bases). The V and J ends lost 6 bases and 0 bases respectively, with 10 bases between them. This CDR3 is 14 amino acids long. CDR1 MNHEY and CDR2 SVGAGI come from the germline V gene.

V and J are TRBV2 and TRBJ1-5; D is unresolved. The CDR3 spans 14 residues. Germline V gives CDR1 SNHLY, CDR2 FYNNEI. Deletions cut 4 bases from V and 0 bases from J, with 7 bases between. Written as DNA, the CDR3 is TGTGCCAGCAGTGGGTTTTCTAGCAATCAGCCCCAGCATTTT. Protein product: CASSGFSSNQPQHF.

In its sample, this clonotype was seen a few times. This rearrangement joins TRBV19 to TRBJ1-1, with 7 bases aligning to TRBD1. The V gene's germline CDR1 is LNHDA and CDR2 SQIVND (reference sequence). With 3 bases clipped from V and 8 bases from J, the junction kept 21 bases outside the gene matches. The CDR3 is made up of 18 amino acids. The CDR3 is CASSMGTNRDSFSLEAFF. In DNA form, the CDR3 reads TGTGCCAGTAGTATGGGTACTAACCGGGACAGTTTTAGTCTCGAAGCTTTCTTT.

The chain couples TRBV13 to TRBJ2-7, with 7 bases fitting TRBD2. Germline CDR1 is PRHDT and CDR2 is FYEKMQ (reference sequence). With V trimmed by 5 bases and J by 3 bases, 7 bases remained unmatched. The CDR3 is 14 amino acids. CDR3 region: CASSKGEGLYEQYF. CDR3 DNA sequence: TGTGCCAGCAGCAAAGGGGAGGGTCTCTACGAGCAGTACTTC.

This clonotype showed up just a few times. The CDR3 bases are TGTGCCAGCAGCAAAGGGATCGGCGAGCAGTACGTC. Its protein is CASSKGIGEQYV. The rearrangement uses TRBV21-1 and TRBJ2-7. TRBV21-1 is a pseudogene locus. The CDR3 spans 12 residues.

The chain couples TRBV7-8 to TRBJ2-6, with D uncertain. This CDR3 has 16 residues. Per germline, CDR1 SGHVS and CDR2 FQNEAQ. V gave up 3 bases and J gave up 0 bases, with 9 bases separating them. CDR3 residues: CASSFGRFSGANVLTF. The CDR3 DNA is TGTGCCAGCAGCTTTGGACGGTTCTCTGGGGCCAACGTCCTGACTTTC.

CDR3 coding DNA: TGTGCCAGCAGTTACGGGGACAGATCGGAGCAGTACGTC. This encodes CASSYGDRSEQYV. V is TRBV6-5 and J is TRBJ2-7; TRBD1 matches at 7 bases. This CDR3 is 13 amino acids long. V was pared by 2 bases and J by 7 bases, with 5 bases of the junction left unmatched. Germline-derived CDR1 and CDR2 are MNHEY and SVGAGI.

The chain couples TRBV7-2 to TRBJ2-7; D is perhaps TRBD1 (6 bases). Trimming cost V 5 bases and J 4 bases, with 15 bases left between them. This CDR3 contains 14 residues. Germline loops: CDR1 SGHTA, CDR2 FQGNSA. CDR3 sequence (DNA): TGTGCCAGCAGCCTCTCGTACAGGGATTACGAGCAGTACTTC. This translates into CASSLSYRDYEQYF.

The gene calls are TRBV4-3 and TRBJ1-1; D call uncertain. Trimming removed 0 bases from V and 0 bases from J, with 14 bases in between. CDR1 LGHNA and CDR2 YSLEER come from the germline V gene. The CDR3 runs 17 residues. Here the CDR3 reads CASSQDYFRNVNTEAFF. The CDR3 nucleotides are TGCGCCAGCAGCCAAGATTACTTTAGAAACGTGAACACTGAAGCTTTCTTT.

The CDR3 loop reads CAWGSETEAFF. The DNA for the CDR3 is TGTGCCTGGGGGTCGGAGACTGAAGCTTTCTTT. The V and J genes are TRBV30 and TRBJ1-1, with unresolved D. Germline V gene lookup returns CDR1 GTSNPN and CDR2 SVGIG (reference sequence). The CDR3 sequence is 11 residues long. V dropped 5 bases and J dropped 5 bases, with 9 bases sitting between them.

J is TRBJ2-7 and V is TRBV7-2; D is uncertain. The germline CDR1 and CDR2 sequences are SGHTA and FQGNSA. The V end lost 4 bases, the J end lost 2 bases, and 9 bases lay between the germline ends. The CDR3 loop spans 13 amino acids. The CDR3 nucleotides read TGTGCCAGCAGCTCAGCCTGGGCCTACGAGCAGTACGTC. It is translated as CASSSAWAYEQYV.

As concerns this clonotype: Sequence at one end of the junction differs from germline and may be a read error. The genes are TRBV20-1 and TRBJ1-2; the D gene is possibly TRBD1 (6 bases). CDR1 is DFQATT, CDR2 SNEGSKA, per germline (reference sequence). The CDR3 contains 13 residues. CDR3 residues: CSARDRPVYGYTF. In DNA form, the CDR3 reads TGCAGTGCCAGAGACAGGCCCGTCTATGGCTACACCTTC.

This clonotype was seen a handful of times. The chain's CDR3 is CASSLGNPRDTQYF. The DNA for the CDR3 is TGTGCCAGCAGCTTAGGGAACCCTAGAGATACGCAGTATTTT. The rearrangement joins TRBV7-9 to TRBJ2-3; D uncertain. CDR1 SEHNR and CDR2 FQNEAQ come from the germline V gene (reference sequence). The CDR3 has 14 amino acids. Trimming stripped 1 base from V and 5 bases from J, with 10 bases between.

This clonotype was seen only a few times. In nucleotides, the CDR3 is TGTGCCAGCAGCGCGGACCCCGGCGAGCAGTTCTTC. Its translation: CASSADPGEQFF. The chain combines TRBV2 with TRBJ2-1, with D hard to call. Trimming removed 6 bases from V and 10 bases from J, with 13 bases in between. CDR1 and CDR2 from the germline V gene are SNHLY and FYNNEI. There are 12 residues in the CDR3.

This clonotype was detected many times. The chain uses TRBV5-1 and TRBJ1-1; 7 nucleotides agree with TRBD1. The CDR3 spans 14 residues. The ends lost 7 bases at V and 8 bases at J; junction bases unmatched: 14. The V gene's germline CDR1 is SGHRS and CDR2 YFSETQ. The CDR3 is CASGSSQGQLEAFF. The DNA for the CDR3 is TGCGCCAGCGGATCCTCCCAGGGACAGCTCGAAGCTTTCTTT. The whole variable domain, remainder taken from reference TRBV5-1 and TRBJ1-1, is KAGVTQTPRYLIKTRGQQVTLSCSPISGHRSVSWYQQTPGQGLQFLFEYFSETQRNKGNFPGRFSGRQFSNSRSEMNVSTLELGDSALYLCASGSSQGQLEAFFGQGTRLTVV.

This clonotype was counted between two and nine times. The V call is TRBV12-3 or TRBV12-4, the J call TRBJ2-5; possible D gene TRBD2, 5 bases. Trimming removed 7 bases at V and 2 bases at J, with 11 bases between. CDR3 length: 13 amino acids. The CDR3 reads CASIAGDQETQYF. CDR3 DNA sequence: TGTGCCAGCATTGCCGGGGATCAAGAGACCCAGTACTTC.

This clonotype was detected many times. The chain employs TRBV29-1 and TRBJ1-1; no clear D. The CDR3 has 11 residues. Germline V gene data show CDR1 as SQVTM and CDR2 as ANQGSEA. V shed 7 bases and J shed 4 bases, with 10 bases lying between them. The CDR3 DNA sequence: TGCAGCGCCCTTATCCTCACTGAAGCTTTCTTT. It codes for CSALILTEAFF.

The V and J genes are TRBV7-9 and TRBJ2-5, with D possibly called TRBD1 or TRBD2 (5 bases each). Trimming took off 5 bases at V and 5 bases at J, with 18 bases between the two ends. The CDR3 is 15 residues long. Germline assignment: CDR1 SEHNR and CDR2 FQNEAQ (reference sequence). The CDR3, as DNA: TGTGCCAGCAGCCCCGGGGCGTATCGTGGGGAGACCCAGTACTTC. As protein: CASSPGAYRGETQYF.

V gene TRBV7-9 combines with J gene TRBJ2-1; D is possibly TRBD1 or TRBD2 (6 bases each). CDR1 and CDR2 from the germline V gene are SEHNR and FQNEAQ (reference sequence). V gave up 6 bases and J gave up 4 bases, with 19 bases separating them. The CDR3 has 16 residues. CDR3 amino acids: CASRTPAGQPYNEQFF. For the CDR3, the DNA is TGTGCCAGCAGGACCCCCGCGGGACAACCGTACAATGAGCAGTTCTTC.

The chain recombines TRBV7-2 with TRBJ2-5; no definite D call. The CDR3 loop spans 13 amino acids. V was trimmed by 5 bases and J by 2 bases, leaving 9 bases between them. CDR1 and CDR2 (germline): SGHTA, FQGNSA. Here the CDR3 reads CASSRPIQETQYF. CDR3 bases: TGTGCCAGCAGCCGCCCGATTCAAGAGACCCAGTACTTC.

This clonotype was observed a handful of times. The chain joins TRBV24-1 to TRBJ2-5, with 9 positions matching TRBD2. The germline gives CDR1 KGHDR, CDR2 SFDVKD. V lost 7 bases and J lost 9; bases outside the gene matches: 8. The CDR3 runs to 13 residues. The CDR3 nucleotides are TGTGCCACCAGGGTAAAGAAGCGGGGGGCCCAGTACTTC. It translates to CATRVKKRGAQYF.

V usage is TRBV6-6 and J usage is TRBJ2-1; D gene uncertain. CDR1 and CDR2 (germline): MNHNY, SVGAGI (reference sequence). The CDR3 length is 16 residues. V was pared by 1 base and J by 0 bases, with 10 bases between. This CDR3 is CASSYFLGSSYNEQFF. The CDR3 DNA reads TGTGCCAGCAGTTACTTTCTTGGTAGCTCCTACAATGAGCAGTTCTTC.

The genes are TRBV20-1 and TRBJ1-4; 7 bases match TRBD1. Per germline, CDR1 DFQATT and CDR2 SNEGSKA (reference sequence). The CDR3 is 13 residues long. Here the CDR3 reads CSSPDRFNEKLFF. The CDR3 region has the DNA TGCAGCTCCCCGGACAGGTTTAATGAAAAACTGTTTTTT.

This clonotype came up many times. The chain combines TRBV12-3 or TRBV12-4 with TRBJ2-1; a weak D match, TRBD1 (6 bases). Trimming pared 6 bases from V and 4 bases from J, leaving 13 bases between. The length of the CDR3 is 14 residues. The CDR3 DNA reads as TGTGCCAGCAGACCGACAGGAGTTTACAATGAGCAGTTCTTC. It translates to CASRPTGVYNEQFF.

This clonotype was detected ten times or more. This chain joins TRBV20-1 and TRBJ2-1; 10 positions agree with TRBD2. Per the germline V gene, CDR1 is DFQATT and CDR2 is SNEGSKA (reference sequence). The junction had 8 bases not matched to a gene; V was cut back by 5 bases and J by 10 bases. The CDR3 is made up of 13 amino acids. The CDR3 region has the DNA TGCAGTGCTCAAGCGGGGGGGGACAGGGAGCAGTTCTTC. Translated, it gives CSAQAGGDREQFF.

The V and J genes are TRBV18 and TRBJ2-7; a possible D gene is TRBD2 (5 bases). Looked up from germline, CDR1 is KGHSH and CDR2 is LQKENI. CDR3 length: 15 residues. Trimming pared 5 bases from V and 3 bases from J, leaving 17 bases between. CDR3 region: CASSSQEGSGYEQYF. In DNA, the CDR3 is TGTGCCAGCTCATCTCAGGAAGGAAGCGGCTACGAGCAGTACTTC. Full variable domain (rest looked up from reference TRBV18 and TRBJ2-7): NAGVMQNPRHLVRRRGQEARLRCSPMKGHSHVYWYRQLPEEGLKFMVYLQKENIIDESGMPKERFSAEFPKEGPSILRIQQVVRGDSAAYFCASSSQEGSGYEQYFGPGTRLTVT.

V usage is TRBV5-1 and J usage is TRBJ2-3, with 8 bases matching TRBD2. Germline lookup yields CDR1 SGHRS and CDR2 YFSETQ. The length of the CDR3 is 17 residues. Germline trimming cut 0 bases from V and 2 bases from J; bases unmatched to any gene: 8. In DNA, the CDR3 is TGCGCCAGCAGCTTGGGGGGTAGCGGGGATTTCACAGATACGCAGTATTTT. As protein: CASSLGGSGDFTDTQYF.